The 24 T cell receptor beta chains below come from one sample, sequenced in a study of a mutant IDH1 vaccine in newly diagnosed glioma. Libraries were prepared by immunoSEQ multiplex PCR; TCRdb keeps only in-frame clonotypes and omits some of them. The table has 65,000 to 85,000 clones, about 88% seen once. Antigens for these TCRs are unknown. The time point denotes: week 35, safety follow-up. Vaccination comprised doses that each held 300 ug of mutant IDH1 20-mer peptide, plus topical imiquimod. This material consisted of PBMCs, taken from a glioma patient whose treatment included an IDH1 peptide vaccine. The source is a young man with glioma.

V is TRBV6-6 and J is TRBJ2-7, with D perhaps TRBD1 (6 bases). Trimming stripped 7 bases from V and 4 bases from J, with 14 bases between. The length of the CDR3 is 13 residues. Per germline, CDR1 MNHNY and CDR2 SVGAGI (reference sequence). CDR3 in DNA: TGTGCCAGCAACCAGGGGAGTGCGTACGAGCAGTACTTC. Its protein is CASNQGSAYEQYF.

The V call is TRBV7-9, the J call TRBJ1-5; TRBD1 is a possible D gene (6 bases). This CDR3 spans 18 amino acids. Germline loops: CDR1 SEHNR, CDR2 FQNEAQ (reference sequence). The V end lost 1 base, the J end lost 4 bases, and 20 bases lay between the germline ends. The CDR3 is CASSLGPPTGAFNQPQHF. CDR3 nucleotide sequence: TGTGCCAGCAGCTTAGGACCCCCCACGGGGGCGTTTAATCAGCCCCAGCATTTT.

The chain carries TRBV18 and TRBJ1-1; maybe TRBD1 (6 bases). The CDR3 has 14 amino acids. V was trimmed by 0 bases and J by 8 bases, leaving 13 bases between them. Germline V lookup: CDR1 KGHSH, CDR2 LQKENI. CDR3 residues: CASSPPTAGTEAFF. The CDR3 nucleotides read TGTGCCAGCTCACCACCGACGGCCGGGACAGAAGCTTTCTTT.

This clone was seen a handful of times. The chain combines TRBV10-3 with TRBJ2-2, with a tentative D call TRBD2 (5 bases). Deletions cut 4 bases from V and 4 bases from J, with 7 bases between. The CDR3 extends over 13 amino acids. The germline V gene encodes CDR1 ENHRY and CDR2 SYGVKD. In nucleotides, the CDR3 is TGTGCCATCAGTGGACTAATCACCGGGGAGCTGTTTTTT. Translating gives CAISGLITGELFF.

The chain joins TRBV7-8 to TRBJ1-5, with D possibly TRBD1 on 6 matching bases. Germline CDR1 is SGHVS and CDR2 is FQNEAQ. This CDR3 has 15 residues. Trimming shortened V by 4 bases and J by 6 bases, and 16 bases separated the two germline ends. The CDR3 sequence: CASSSLGTGIQPQHF. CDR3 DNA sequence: TGTGCCAGCAGCTCCTTAGGTACAGGGATTCAGCCCCAGCATTTT.

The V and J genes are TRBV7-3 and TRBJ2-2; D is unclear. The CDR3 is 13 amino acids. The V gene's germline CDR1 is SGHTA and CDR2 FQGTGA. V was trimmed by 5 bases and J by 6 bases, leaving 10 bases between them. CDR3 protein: CASSPGSSGELFF. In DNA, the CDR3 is TGTGCCAGCAGCCCCGGGTCGTCCGGGGAGCTGTTTTTT.

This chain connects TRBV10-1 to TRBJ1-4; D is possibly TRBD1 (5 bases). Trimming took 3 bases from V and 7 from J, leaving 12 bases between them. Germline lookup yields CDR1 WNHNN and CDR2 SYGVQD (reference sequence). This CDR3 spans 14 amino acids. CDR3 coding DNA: TGCGCCAGCAGTGAAGGCAGGGACGGTGAAAAACTGTTTTTT. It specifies CASSEGRDGEKLFF.

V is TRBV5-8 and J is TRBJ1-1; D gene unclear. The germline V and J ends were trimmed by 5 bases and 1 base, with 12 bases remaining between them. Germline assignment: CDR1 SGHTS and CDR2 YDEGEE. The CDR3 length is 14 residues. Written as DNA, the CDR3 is TGTGCCAGCAGTTTTGCGGACCGGAACACTGAAGCTTTCTTT. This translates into CASSFADRNTEAFF.

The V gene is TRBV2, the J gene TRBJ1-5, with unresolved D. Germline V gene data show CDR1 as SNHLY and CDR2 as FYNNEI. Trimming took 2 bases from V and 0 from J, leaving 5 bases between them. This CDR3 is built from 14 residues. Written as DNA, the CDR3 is TGTGCCAGCAGTGAACTGAATAGCAATCAGCCCCAGCATTTT. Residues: CASSELNSNQPQHF.

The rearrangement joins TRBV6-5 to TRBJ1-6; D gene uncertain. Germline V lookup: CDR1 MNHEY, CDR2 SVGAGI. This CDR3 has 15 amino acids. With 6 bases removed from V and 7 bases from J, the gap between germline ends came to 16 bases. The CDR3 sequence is CASRTPGRRNSPLHF. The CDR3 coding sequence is TGTGCCAGCAGAACCCCAGGTCGACGAAATTCACCCCTCCACTTT.

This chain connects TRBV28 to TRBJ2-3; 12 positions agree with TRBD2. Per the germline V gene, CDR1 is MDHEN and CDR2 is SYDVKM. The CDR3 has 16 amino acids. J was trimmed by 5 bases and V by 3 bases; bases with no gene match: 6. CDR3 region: CASSFITSGGIDTQYF. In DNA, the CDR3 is TGTGCCAGCAGTTTTATAACTAGCGGGGGGATAGATACGCAGTATTTT. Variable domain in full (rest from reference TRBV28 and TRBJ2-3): DVKVTQSSRYLVKRTGEKVFLECVQDMDHENMFWYRQDPGLGLRLIYFSYDVKMKEKGDIPEGYSVSREKKERFSLILESASTNQTSMYLCASSFITSGGIDTQYFGPGTRLTVL.

CDR3 in amino acids: CASSLGVMNTEAFF. CDR3 DNA: TGTGCCAGCAGCTTAGGGGTGATGAACACTGAAGCTTTCTTT. The chain uses TRBV5-6 and TRBJ1-1, with TRBD1 as a possible D gene (5 bases). The CDR3 spans 14 residues. V lost 2 bases and J 0 bases, leaving 8 bases between the germline ends. The germline gives CDR1 SGHDT, CDR2 YYEEEE. Full variable domain (missing parts from reference TRBV5-6 and TRBJ1-1): DAGVTQSPTHLIKTRGQQVTLRCSPKSGHDTVSWYQQALGQGPQFIFQYYEEEERQRGNFPDRFSGHQFPNYSSELNVNALLLGDSALYLCASSLGVMNTEAFFGQGTRLTVV.

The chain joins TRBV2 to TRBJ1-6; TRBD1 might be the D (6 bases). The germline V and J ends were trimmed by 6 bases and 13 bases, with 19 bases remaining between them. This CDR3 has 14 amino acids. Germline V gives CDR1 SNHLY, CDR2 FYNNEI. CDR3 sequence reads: CASRRTQQGTPLHF. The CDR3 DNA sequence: TGTGCCAGCAGGCGGACTCAGCAGGGGACCCCCCTCCACTTT.

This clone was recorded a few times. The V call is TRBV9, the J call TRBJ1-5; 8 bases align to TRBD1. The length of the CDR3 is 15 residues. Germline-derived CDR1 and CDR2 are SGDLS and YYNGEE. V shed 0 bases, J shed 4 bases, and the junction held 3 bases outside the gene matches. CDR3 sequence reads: CASSVAWDRNQPQHF. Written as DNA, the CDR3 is TGTGCCAGCAGCGTAGCATGGGACAGGAATCAGCCCCAGCATTTT.

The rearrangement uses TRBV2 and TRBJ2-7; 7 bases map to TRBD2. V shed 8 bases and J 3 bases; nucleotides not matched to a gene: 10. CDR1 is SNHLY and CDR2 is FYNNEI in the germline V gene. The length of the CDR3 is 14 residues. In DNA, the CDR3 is TGTGCCAGCTGGAGGGGTCAGCGGGACTACGAGCAGTACTTC. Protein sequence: CASWRGQRDYEQYF.

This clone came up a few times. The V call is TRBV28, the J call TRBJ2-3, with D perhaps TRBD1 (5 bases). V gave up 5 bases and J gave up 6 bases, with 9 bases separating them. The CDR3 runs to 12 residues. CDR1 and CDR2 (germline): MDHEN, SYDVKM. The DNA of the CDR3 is TGTGCCAGCAGTCCCTACAGGGATACGCAGTATTTT. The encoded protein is CASSPYRDTQYF.

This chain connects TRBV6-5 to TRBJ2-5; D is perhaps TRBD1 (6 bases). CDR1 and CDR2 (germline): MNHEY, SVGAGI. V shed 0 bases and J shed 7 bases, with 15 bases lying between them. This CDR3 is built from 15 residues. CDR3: CASSYSDRPRGTQYF. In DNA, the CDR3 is TGTGCCAGCAGTTACTCCGACAGGCCAAGAGGGACCCAGTACTTC.

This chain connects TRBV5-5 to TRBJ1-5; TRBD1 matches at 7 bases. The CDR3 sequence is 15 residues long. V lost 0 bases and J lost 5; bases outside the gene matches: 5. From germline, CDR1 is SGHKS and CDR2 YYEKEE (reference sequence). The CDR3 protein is CASSLAGTVYQPQHF. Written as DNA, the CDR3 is TGTGCCAGCAGCTTGGCAGGGACAGTATATCAGCCCCAGCATTTT.

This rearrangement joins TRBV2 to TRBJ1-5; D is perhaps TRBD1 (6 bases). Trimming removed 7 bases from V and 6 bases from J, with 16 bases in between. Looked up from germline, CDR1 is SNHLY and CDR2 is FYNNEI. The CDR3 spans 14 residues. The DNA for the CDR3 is TGTGCCAGCACCGGGACCGTCAGGGGTCAGCCCCAGCATTTT. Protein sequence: CASTGTVRGQPQHF. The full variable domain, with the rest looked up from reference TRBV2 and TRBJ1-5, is EPEVTQTPSHQVTQMGQEVILRCVPISNHLYFYWYRQILGQKVEFLVSFYNNEISEKSEIFDDQFSVERPDGSNFTLKIRSTKLEDSAMYFCASTGTVRGQPQHFGDGTRLSIL.

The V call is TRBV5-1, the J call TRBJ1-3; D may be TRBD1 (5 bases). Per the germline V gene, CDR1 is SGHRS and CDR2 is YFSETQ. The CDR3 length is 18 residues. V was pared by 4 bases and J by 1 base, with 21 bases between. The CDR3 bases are TGCGCCAGCAGCCCGGGAAGTGGGGGAGTATGGTCTGGAAACACCATATATTTT. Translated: CASSPGSGGVWSGNTIYF.

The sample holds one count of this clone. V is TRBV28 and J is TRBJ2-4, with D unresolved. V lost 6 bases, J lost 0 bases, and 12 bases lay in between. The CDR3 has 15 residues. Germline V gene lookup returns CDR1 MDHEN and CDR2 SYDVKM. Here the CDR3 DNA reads TGTGCCAGCAGCCCCCGCACGCTAGCCAAAAACATTCAGTACTTC. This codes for CASSPRTLAKNIQYF. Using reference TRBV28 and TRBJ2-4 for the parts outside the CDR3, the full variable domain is DVKVTQSSRYLVKRTGEKVFLECVQDMDHENMFWYRQDPGLGLRLIYFSYDVKMKEKGDIPEGYSVSREKKERFSLILESASTNQTSMYLCASSPRTLAKNIQYFGAGTRLSVL.

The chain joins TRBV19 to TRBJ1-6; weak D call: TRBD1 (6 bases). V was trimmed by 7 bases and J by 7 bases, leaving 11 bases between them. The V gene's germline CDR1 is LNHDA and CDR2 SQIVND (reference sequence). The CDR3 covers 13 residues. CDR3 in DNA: TGTGCCAGTACCGAACAGGGAAATTCACCCCTCCACTTT. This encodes CASTEQGNSPLHF.

CDR3 nucleotides: TGTGCCTTTAGAGGGGGCACTGTGGCAGATACGCAGTATTTT. Its protein product is CAFRGGTVADTQYF. The chain joins TRBV30 to TRBJ2-3; 7 bases are shared with TRBD1. Germline loops: CDR1 GTSNPN, CDR2 SVGIG (reference sequence). The CDR3 runs 14 residues. The J segment lost 4 bases and the V segment lost 7 bases, leaving 11 bases of the junction unmatched.

The CDR3 loop is CASTRDRGVQPQHF. The CDR3, as DNA: TGCGCCAGCACCCGGGACAGGGGGGTTCAGCCCCAGCATTTT. The chain carries TRBV4-1 and TRBJ1-5; 11 positions agree with TRBD1. The CDR3 sequence is 14 residues long. Losses at the gene ends were 7 bases for V and 6 bases for J; bases not matched to a gene: 5. Per germline, CDR1 MGHRA and CDR2 YSYEKL.